These 32 T cell receptor beta chains were sequenced from one sample in a study of T cells after yellow fever vaccination. TCRdb re-called the 5' RACE reads through MiXCR, storing one row per CDR3 protein. The profile covers several hundred distinct CDR3 sequences, with about 50% appearing a single time and around 25% taken by the ten largest. The input for sequencing was PBMCs, either bulk or a sorted T-cell subset (CD4+, CD8+, memory, or dextramer-sorted; not recorded which), taken on the day of the first yellow fever vaccination. These receptors were collected from a man aged 18-30 years who received the YFV17D yellow fever vaccine.

This clonotype was seen a single time. The rearrangement uses TRBV12-3 or TRBV12-4 and TRBJ2-1; 8 bases match TRBD2. The ends lost 8 bases at V and 4 bases at J; junction bases unmatched: 7. The CDR3 runs 14 residues. The CDR3 loop is CASGVAGRYNEQFF. For the CDR3, the DNA is TGTGCCAGCGGCGTAGCGGGGAGATACAATGAGCAGTTCTTC.

J is TRBJ2-7 and V is TRBV12-5; TRBD1 is a possible D gene (6 bases). This CDR3 region has 13 residues. Trimming pared 6 bases from V and 2 bases from J, leaving 11 bases between. In germline, CDR1 is LGHNT, CDR2 FRNRAP. The CDR3 DNA is TGTGCTAGTGGAACCGGGACAACCTACGAGCAGTACTTC. Its translation is CASGTGTTYEQYF.

There are a few counts of this clonotype. The V and J genes are TRBV6-2 or TRBV6-3 and TRBJ2-7, with 9 nucleotides matching TRBD1. The V and J ends lost 6 bases and 1 base, in that order; junction bases with no gene match: 4. The V gene's germline CDR1 is MNHEY and CDR2 SVGEGT. The CDR3 length is 14 residues. In DNA, the CDR3 is TGTGCCAGCAGCTGGGGACAGGGATCCTACGAGCAGTACGTC. Translated: CASSWGQGSYEQYV.

The J gene is TRBJ2-1, the V gene TRBV3-1; 9 bases agree with TRBD2. V dropped 11 bases and J dropped 0; count of bases not matched to a gene: 2. Germline CDR1 and CDR2: LGHDT and YNNKEL (reference sequence). There are 13 residues in the CDR3. In DNA, the CDR3 is TGTGCCGCGGGGGGGAGCTCCTACAATGAGCAGTTCTTC. Translation gives CAAGGSSYNEQFF.

This chain uses TRBV3-1 with TRBJ2-2; D possibly uses TRBD1 or TRBD2 (5 bases each). Germline CDR1 reads LGHDT; CDR2 reads YNNKEL (reference sequence). The CDR3 loop spans 15 amino acids. V was cut by 5 bases and J by 7 bases, with 17 bases left in between. The CDR3 DNA reads as TGTGCCAGCAGCTCCCGGGCCGGGGCGGGCGGGGAGCTGTTTTTT. Amino acid sequence: CASSSRAGAGGELFF. Looking up the rest from reference TRBV3-1 and TRBJ2-2 gives the full variable domain: DTAVSQTPKYLVTQMGNDKSIKCEQNLGHDTMYWYKQDSKKFLKIMFSYNNKELIINETVPNRFSPKSPDKAHLNLHINSLELGDSAVYFCASSSRAGAGGELFFGEGSRLTVL.

This clonotype was detected only a few times. The rearrangement links TRBV12-3 or TRBV12-4 to TRBJ2-7, with a tentative D call TRBD2 (5 bases). The CDR3 contains 13 residues. Trimming shortened V by 10 bases and J by 5 bases, and 18 bases separated the two germline ends. The CDR3 reads CAISRTSKNEQYF. CDR3 DNA sequence: TGTGCCATCTCAAGGACTTCGAAAAACGAGCAGTACTTC.

V and J are TRBV10-2 and TRBJ2-2, with TRBD2 matching 12 bases. Trimming at V came to 6 bases and at J to 2 bases, leaving 4 bases not matched to a gene. This CDR3 comprises 16 residues. Germline-derived CDR1 and CDR2 are WSHSY and SAAADI. CDR3 nucleotides: TGCGCCAGCAGGGCGACTAGCGGGGGAAACACCGGGGAGCTGTTTTTT. Protein: CASRATSGGNTGELFF.

V and J are TRBV12-3 or TRBV12-4 and TRBJ2-2, with a possible D match to TRBD2 (5 bases). Deletions cut 6 bases from V and 6 bases from J, with 11 bases between. The CDR3 contains 13 residues. The CDR3 sequence: CASRAASPGELFF. CDR3 nucleotides: TGTGCCAGCAGAGCCGCTAGCCCCGGGGAGCTGTTTTTT.

V and J are TRBV5-1 and TRBJ2-7; 8 bases align to TRBD2. Germline-derived CDR1 and CDR2 are SGHRS and YFSETQ. The trim removed 7 bases at V and 1 base at J, leaving 4 bases unmatched. The CDR3 totals 13 residues. Here the CDR3 reads CASFGTSSYEQYF. The CDR3 DNA reads as TGCGCCAGCTTTGGGACTAGTTCCTACGAGCAGTACTTC.

This clonotype was seen only a few times. The chain carries TRBV7-8 and TRBJ2-1; 10 bases agree with TRBD2. Germline V gene data show CDR1 as SGHVS and CDR2 as FQNEAQ. V shed 4 bases, J shed 4 bases, and the junction held 7 bases outside the gene matches. This CDR3 contains 16 residues. The CDR3 loop reads CASSSPLAGGYNEQFF. CDR3 bases: TGTGCCAGCAGCTCGCCGTTAGCGGGGGGTTACAATGAGCAGTTCTTC.

The chain links TRBV9 to TRBJ2-5, with TRBD2 identical over 12 bases. The CDR3 covers 15 residues. The germline V gene encodes CDR1 SGDLS and CDR2 YYNGEE. V shed 4 bases, J shed 2 bases, and the junction held 3 bases outside the gene matches. Here the CDR3 DNA reads TGTGCCAGCAGCCTAGCGGGGGGGTTACAAGAGACCCAGTACTTC. Its translation: CASSLAGGLQETQYF.

The rearrangement links TRBV5-1 to TRBJ2-2; D is undetermined. The CDR3 has 14 amino acids. V was trimmed by 4 bases and J by 1 base, leaving 8 bases between them. The germline V gene encodes CDR1 SGHRS and CDR2 YFSETQ. CDR3 region: CASSPGMNTGELFF. In DNA form, the CDR3 reads TGCGCCAGCAGCCCAGGAATGAACACCGGGGAGCTGTTTTTT.

This clonotype has more than one count but fewer than ten. CDR3 in DNA: TGTGCCAGCAGTGTCCAGGGGGACGAGCAGTACTTC. Protein: CASSVQGDEQYF. This chain connects TRBV25-1 to TRBJ2-7; 7 nucleotides agree with TRBD1. Germline CDR1 is MGHDK and CDR2 is SYGVNS. The CDR3 extends over 12 amino acids. Trimming at V came to 4 bases and at J to 5 bases, leaving 2 bases not matched to a gene.

V is TRBV12-3 or TRBV12-4 and J is TRBJ2-5; tentatively, D is TRBD2 (5 bases). CDR3 length: 12 residues. The V gene lost 6 bases and the J gene lost 5 bases, with 10 bases spanning the gap. CDR3 sequence reads: CASSPDWETQYF. The CDR3 DNA follows: TGTGCCAGCAGCCCGGACTGGGAGACCCAGTACTTC.

The genes are TRBV21-1 and TRBJ2-3; the table's D gene call, TRBD1, was not cross checked with the DNA. TRBV21-1 corresponds to a pseudogene. The CDR3 spans 17 residues. The CDR3: CASSPLGGSPPTDTQYF. CDR3 DNA sequence: TGTGCCAGCAGTCCGCTGGGTGGATCCCCCCCCACAGATACGCAGTATTTT.

J is TRBJ1-2 and V is TRBV7-2; D unresolved. The germline V gene has CDR1 SGHTA and CDR2 FQGNSA. V lost 3 bases and J lost 3, with 8 bases in between. CDR3 length equals 13 residues. This chain's CDR3 is CASSFGQDYGYTF. CDR3 bases: TGTGCCAGCAGCTTCGGTCAGGACTATGGCTACACCTTC.

This clonotype rates as hyperexpanded. At one end, the junction sequence differs from germline, possibly due to a read error. CDR3 coding DNA: TGTGCCAGCAGGTTAGGCAGGGAGACCCAGTACTTC. This translates into CASRLGRETQYF. The rearrangement links TRBV11-3 to TRBJ2-5, with no clear D. This CDR3 region has 12 residues. Germline V gene data show CDR1 as SGHNT and CDR2 as YENEEA. Supplemented by reference TRBV11-3 and TRBJ2-5, the full variable domain reads EAGVVQSPRYKIIEKKQPVAFWCNPISGHNTLYWYLQNLGQGPELLIRYENEEAVDDSQLPKDRFSAERLKGVDSTLKIQPAELGDSAVYLCASRLGRETQYFGPGTRLLVL.

This clonotype is labeled large. This chain connects TRBV11-2 to TRBJ1-6; a weak D match, TRBD1 (5 bases). This CDR3 has 15 amino acids. Trimming removed 2 bases from V and 9 bases from J, with 14 bases in between. CDR1 and CDR2 from the germline V gene are SGHAT and FQNNGV. CDR3 DNA: TGTGCCAGCAGCTTATCCGCAGGGTCGGCTTCACCCCTCCACTTT. Translation gives CASSLSAGSASPLHF.

This clonotype came up once. V and J are TRBV12-3 or TRBV12-4 and TRBJ1-1, with 8 bases lining up with TRBD1. J gave up 7 bases and V 1 base, and 2 bases lay outside the gene matches. The CDR3 consists of 13 residues. CDR3 DNA sequence: TGTGCCAGCAGTTTAGGGGGACAGGTTGAAGCTTTCTTT. It specifies CASSLGGQVEAFF.

The table lists this clonotype with a count of one. The chain has TRBV5-1 and TRBJ2-3; unclear D gene. The V gene's germline CDR1 is SGHRS and CDR2 YFSETQ. V was pared by 0 bases and J by 2 bases, with 7 bases between. The CDR3 has 14 residues. CDR3 loop: CASSLGIYTDTQYF. CDR3 coding DNA: TGCGCCAGCAGCTTGGGAATTTACACAGATACGCAGTATTTT.

In its sample, this clonotype ranks as hyperexpanded. Written as DNA, the CDR3 is TGCGCCAGCAGCTTCCTAGGGGACCGGCGTAATTCACCCCTCCACTTT. Amino acids: CASSFLGDRRNSPLHF. The V gene is TRBV5-1, the J gene TRBJ1-6; maybe TRBD1 (5 bases). The CDR3 contains 16 residues. Germline V lookup: CDR1 SGHRS, CDR2 YFSETQ. Trimming removed 2 bases at V and 6 bases at J, with 15 bases between.

The table lists this clonotype with a few counts. The CDR3 coding sequence is TGCAGCGTTGAAGGGGGGGACAGGGAAGACAATGAGCAGTTCTTC. This translates into CSVEGGDREDNEQFF. This chain uses TRBV29-1 with TRBJ2-1, with 9 bases identical to TRBD1. CDR3 length: 15 amino acids. Looked up from germline, CDR1 is SQVTM and CDR2 is ANQGSEA. J gave up 5 bases and V 1 base, and 6 bases lay outside the gene matches.

The chain has TRBV5-1 and TRBJ2-7; 8 nucleotides match TRBD2. In germline, CDR1 is SGHRS, CDR2 YFSETQ. The CDR3 consists of 14 residues. V was clipped by 2 bases and J by 2 bases; unmatched bases: 3. CDR3 sequence: CASSFGRGAYEQYF. Here the CDR3 DNA reads TGCGCCAGCAGCTTCGGGAGGGGGGCCTACGAGCAGTACTTC.

This clonotype rates as hyperexpanded. This chain joins TRBV11-1 and TRBJ2-5, with D unclear. Germline V lookup: CDR1 SGHAT, CDR2 FQDESV (reference sequence). CDR3 length: 11 amino acids. Trimming took off 4 bases at V and 9 bases at J, with 9 bases between the two ends. CDR3 in DNA: TGTGCCAGCAGCTACGGTCTTGCCCAGTACTTC. It is translated as CASSYGLAQYF.

By share, this clonotype ranks as large (0.1 to 1%). The chain has TRBV7-3 and TRBJ2-5, with D possibly being TRBD1 or TRBD2 (5 bases each). With 5 bases removed from V and 3 bases from J, the gap between germline ends came to 10 bases. The CDR3 consists of 13 residues. In germline, CDR1 is SGHTA, CDR2 FQGTGA. In DNA, the CDR3 is TGTGCCAGCAGCAGAGGGGTGGAAGAGACCCAGTACTTC. Translated, it gives CASSRGVEETQYF.

This chain links TRBV4-2 with TRBJ2-2; 7 bases map to TRBD1. CDR3 length equals 14 residues. The V gene end was trimmed by 4 bases and the J gene end by 8 bases; junction bases not matched to a gene: 7. Germline V CDR1 and CDR2: LGHNA, YNFKEQ. The CDR3 here is CASSPSQGQGELFF. CDR3 in DNA: TGTGCCAGCAGCCCCTCACAGGGGCAAGGGGAGCTGTTTTTT.

This sequence joins TRBV5-1 and TRBJ2-5; possibly TRBD1 or TRBD2 for D (5 bases each). Deletions cut 4 bases from V and 5 bases from J, with 18 bases between. CDR1 is SGHRS, CDR2 YFSETQ, per germline. The CDR3 has 15 residues. The CDR3 coding sequence is TGCGCCAGCAGCCCCGGGACCAAGCTAAAGGAGACCCAGTACTTC. Protein sequence: CASSPGTKLKETQYF.

The CDR3 reads CASSLGEQFF. In DNA form, the CDR3 reads TGTGCCAGCAGTTTGGGTGAGCAGTTCTTC. The rearrangement joins TRBV12-3 or TRBV12-4 to TRBJ2-1; D ambiguous. V gave up 3 bases and J gave up 9 bases, with 3 bases separating them. There are 10 residues in the CDR3.

The table lists this clonotype with a count of one. V gene TRBV24-1 combines with J gene TRBJ2-5, with D perhaps TRBD1 (5 bases). V gave up 9 bases and J gave up 1 base, with 11 bases separating them. The CDR3 is made up of 13 amino acids. Germline V lookup: CDR1 KGHDR, CDR2 SFDVKD. CDR3 region: CATSDSIQETQYF. The CDR3, as DNA: TGTGCCACCTCTGACAGTATCCAAGAGACCCAGTACTTC.

The CDR3: CASSLGQLGYEQYF. The CDR3 DNA reads as TGTGCCAGCAGTTTGGGGCAACTAGGCTACGAGCAGTACTTC. This sequence joins TRBV12-3 or TRBV12-4 and TRBJ2-7; D is possibly TRBD1 or TRBD2 (5 bases each). The CDR3 consists of 14 residues. Trimming left V 3 bases short and J 3 bases short, with 12 bases between.

The chain carries TRBV15 and TRBJ1-4; the D gene is possibly TRBD1 (5 bases). Trimming took off 0 bases at V and 8 bases at J, with 13 bases between the two ends. In germline, CDR1 is LNHNV, CDR2 YYDKDF (reference sequence). The CDR3 extends over 15 amino acids. CDR3 amino acids: CATSRDRGWDEKLFF. The CDR3 nucleotides are TGTGCCACCAGCAGAGACCGGGGCTGGGACGAAAAACTGTTTTTT.

The chain combines TRBV20-1 with TRBJ2-7; the match to TRBD2 covers 7 bases. The CDR3 totals 13 residues. The V gene end was trimmed by 0 bases and the J gene end by 6 bases; junction bases not matched to a gene: 5. CDR1 DFQATT and CDR2 SNEGSKA come from the germline V gene (reference sequence). DNA of the CDR3: TGCAGTGCTAGAGATGCGTCTAGCGGCGAGCAGTACTTC. This encodes CSARDASSGEQYF.